This TCR beta chain was identified during a study of blood T cell repertoires in COVID-19. The CDR3 sequence is 16 residues long. Germline V gene lookup returns CDR1 SGDLS and CDR2 YYNGEE. The V end was cut by 4 bases, the J end by 2 bases, with 19 bases between. Only in-frame clones appear in the TCRdb table, and some are missing; sequencing was by immunoSEQ multiplex PCR. The repertoire holds some 190,000 clones, with 84% as singletons. The genes are TRBV9 and TRBJ2-7; no reliable D call. The sequencing sample was made of PBMCs or T cells enriched from blood (not recorded which). This clonotype was obtained from a woman in her 30s who had been exposed to COVID-19. The DNA for the CDR3 is TGTGCCAGCAGCTCCTCCCCTACTGAAGTAGCCTACGAGCAGTACTTC. This encodes CASSSSPTEVAYEQYF. Full variable domain (rest looked up from reference TRBV9 and TRBJ2-7): DSGVTQTPKHLITATGQRVTLRCSPRSGDLSVYWYQQSLDQGLQFLIQYYNGEERAKGNILERFSAQQFPDLHSELNLSSLELGDSALYFCASSSSPTEVAYEQYFGPGTRLTVT.